This entry lists 3 T cell receptor beta chains sequenced from one sample in a study of metastatic and nonmetastatic thyroid tumors. Before thyroid surgery, none of the patients had received any treatment. TCRdb re-processed the PCR reads through MiXCR. Of roughly 18,000 clones listed, roughly 25% are singletons. The sample was tumor tissue. These receptors originate from a female donor with papillary thyroid cancer or a benign thyroid nodule (not recorded which). Some clones in this sample may be carry-over from other donors' samples.

This clone was counted between two and nine times. One end of the junction fails to match germline, which may point to a read error. The gene calls are TRBV12-3 or TRBV12-4 and TRBJ2-2, with TRBD2 identical over 8 bases. CDR3 size: 14 residues. CDR3 amino acids: CASTDSGNTGELFF. The CDR3 DNA sequence: TGTGCCAGCACAGATAGCGGGAACACCGGTGAGCTGTTTTTT.

This clone was counted many times. The same CDR3 also results from other DNA sequences found in this sample. The chain employs TRBV6-1 and TRBJ1-4, with TRBD1 matching over 7 bases. Germline CDR1 reads MNHNS; CDR2 reads SASEGT. Germline trimming cut 7 bases from V and 8 bases from J; bases unmatched to any gene: 10. This CDR3 is built from 14 residues. CDR3 amino acids: CASNLDRDGEKLFF. The CDR3 nucleotides read TGTGCCAGCAACCTCGACAGGGATGGGGAAAAACTGTTTTTT.

The V and J genes are TRBV5-6 and TRBJ2-7; D is possibly TRBD1 (5 bases). The length of the CDR3 is 15 residues. Trimming left V 0 bases short and J 3 bases short, with 13 bases between. Germline CDR1 SGHDT, CDR2 YYEEEE. Written as DNA, the CDR3 is TGTGCCAGCAGCTTGGCTTCAGGGAATTTCTACGAGCAGTACTTC. Its protein product is CASSLASGNFYEQYF. The full variable domain, completed using reference TRBV5-6 and TRBJ2-7, is DAGVTQSPTHLIKTRGQQVTLRCSPKSGHDTVSWYQQALGQGPQFIFQYYEEEERQRGNFPDRFSGHQFPNYSSELNVNALLLGDSALYLCASSLASGNFYEQYFGPGTRLTVT.